This TCR beta chain is from a study of T cells in women clearing cervical HPV infection. Germline values: CDR1 SGHDT, CDR2 YYEEEE. CDR3 length: 12 residues. Trimming left V 4 bases short and J 10 bases short, with 11 bases between. Worth noting for this clone: The read finishes 3 residues shy of the CDR3 end, and the germline J gene is used to complete it.

TCRdb's table, derived via immunoSEQ multiplex PCR, lists solely in-frame clones and lacks some. The sample has some 30,000 clones. Sequenced sample: blood buffy coat. The chain uses TRBV5-6 and TRBJ1-4; no reliable D call. The source of this sequence is a woman aged 18 to 75 with a cervical HPV16 infection that either progressed to CIN3+ or cleared (not recorded which). The part of the CDR3 DNA that was read is TGTGCCAGCAGCGCGAAAGGCGGAAAA. Its protein is CASSAKGGK. The CDR3, in full, reads CASSAKGGKLFF.